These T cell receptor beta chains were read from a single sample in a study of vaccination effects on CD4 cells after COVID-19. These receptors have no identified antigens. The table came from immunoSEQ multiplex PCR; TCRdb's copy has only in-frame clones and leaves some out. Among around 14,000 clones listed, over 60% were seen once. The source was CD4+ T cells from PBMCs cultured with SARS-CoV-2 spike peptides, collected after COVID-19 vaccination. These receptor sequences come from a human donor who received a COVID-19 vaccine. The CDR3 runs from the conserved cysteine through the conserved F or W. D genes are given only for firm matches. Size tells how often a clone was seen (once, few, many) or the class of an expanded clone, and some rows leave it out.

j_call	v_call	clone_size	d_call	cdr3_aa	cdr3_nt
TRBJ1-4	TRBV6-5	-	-	CASSPRTSKKEKLFF	TGTGCCAGCAGTCCTCGGACCTCCAAGAAGGAAAAACTGTTTTTT
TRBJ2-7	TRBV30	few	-	CACDNARGPYEQYF	TGTGCCTGCGATAACGCCCGGGGCCCCTACGAGCAGTACTTC
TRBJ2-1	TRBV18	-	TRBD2	CASSPPSSGGANEQFF	TGTGCCAGCTCACCACCATCTAGCGGGGGGGCAAATGAGCAGTTCTTC
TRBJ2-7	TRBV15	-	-	CATRWQGSYEQYF	TGTGCCACCAGGTGGCAGGGATCCTACGAGCAGTACTTC
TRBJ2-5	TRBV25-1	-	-	CASISGGKTQYF	TGTGCCAGCATTTCTGGGGGAAAGACCCAGTACTTC
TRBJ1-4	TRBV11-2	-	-	CASSSRGGGNEKLFF	TGTGCCAGCAGTTCCCGGGGGGGCGGTAATGAAAAACTGTTTTTT
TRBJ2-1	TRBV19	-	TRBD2	CASRSGSRDEQFF	TGTGCCAGTCGGAGCGGGAGTAGGGATGAGCAGTTCTTC
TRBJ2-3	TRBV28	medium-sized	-	CASSLYTPQGRTDTQYF	TGTGCCAGCAGTTTATATACCCCCCAGGGGAGGACAGATACGCAGTATTTT
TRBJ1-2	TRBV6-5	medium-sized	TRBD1	CASGGRGQSLGGYTF	TGTGCCAGCGGGGGAAGGGGGCAGAGTTTGGGCGGCTACACCTTC
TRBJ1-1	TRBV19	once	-	CASSIVGAVNTEAFF	TGTGCCAGTAGTATAGTTGGGGCCGTGAACACTGAAGCTTTCTTT
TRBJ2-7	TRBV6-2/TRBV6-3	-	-	CASSYRGTTYEQYF	TGTGCCAGCAGTTACAGGGGGACCACCTACGAGCAGTACTTC
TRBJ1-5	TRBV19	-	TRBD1	CASSTQGRGNQPQHF	TGTGCCAGTAGTACACAGGGGCGCGGCAATCAGCCCCAGCATTTT
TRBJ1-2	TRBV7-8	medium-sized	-	CASSLEPGGSGYTF	TGTGCCAGCAGCTTAGAGCCGGGGGGCAGTGGCTACACCTTC
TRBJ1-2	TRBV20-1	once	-	CSALSGYGYTF	TGCAGTGCACTCTCAGGGTATGGCTACACCTTC
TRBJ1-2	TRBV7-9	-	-	CASSLSHRNYGYTF	TGTGCCAGCAGCTTAAGTCACAGAAACTATGGCTACACCTTC
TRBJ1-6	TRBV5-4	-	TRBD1	CASSLEGQGDSPLHF	TGTGCCAGCAGCTTGGAGGGACAGGGGGATTCACCCCTCCACTTT
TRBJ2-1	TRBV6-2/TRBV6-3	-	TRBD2	CASSYPTRTSGSRNEQFF	TGTGCCAGCAGTTACCCTACTAGGACTAGCGGGAGCAGGAATGAGCAGTTCTTC
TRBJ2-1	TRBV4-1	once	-	CASSQDLVSSYNEQFF	TGCGCCAGCAGCCAAGATCTCGTCAGCTCCTACAATGAGCAGTTCTTC
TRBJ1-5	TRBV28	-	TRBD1	CASQGQSHRNQPQHF	TGTGCCAGCCAGGGACAGTCTCATCGCAATCAGCCCCAGCATTTT
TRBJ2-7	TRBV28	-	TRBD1	CATKRSAGTGGYEQYF	TGTGCCACCAAGAGGAGCGCCGGGACAGGGGGCTACGAGCAGTACTTC
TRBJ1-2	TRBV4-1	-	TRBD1	CASSPHRDRVDYGYTF	TGCGCCAGCAGCCCGCATCGGGACAGGGTGGACTATGGCTACACCTTC
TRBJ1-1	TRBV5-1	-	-	CASSPKTGHTEAFF	TGCGCCAGCAGCCCCAAGACAGGTCACACTGAAGCTTTCTTT
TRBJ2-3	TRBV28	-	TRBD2	CASSPGLAGGDTQYF	TGTGCCAGCAGTCCGGGACTAGCGGGAGGAGATACGCAGTATTTT
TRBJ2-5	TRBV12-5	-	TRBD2	CASGLGLAGRRETQYF	TGTGCTAGTGGACTTGGACTAGCGGGCCGACGAGAGACCCAGTACTTC
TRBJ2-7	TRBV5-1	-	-	CASSRENEQYF	TGCGCCAGCAGCCGCGAAAACGAGCAGTACTTC
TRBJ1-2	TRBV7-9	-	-	CASSLEEGYTF	TGTGCCAGCAGCTTAGAGGAGGGCTACACCTTC
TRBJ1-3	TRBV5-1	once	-	CASSPGQTTYSGNTIYF	TGCGCCAGCAGCCCCGGACAGACGACATACTCTGGAAACACCATATATTTT
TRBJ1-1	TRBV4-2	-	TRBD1	CASSPTGGIMNTEAFF	TGTGCCAGCAGCCCCACAGGGGGTATCATGAACACTGAAGCTTTCTTT
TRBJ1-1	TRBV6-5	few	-	CASRPGGNTEAFF	TGTGCCAGCAGACCGGGGGGGAACACTGAAGCTTTCTTT
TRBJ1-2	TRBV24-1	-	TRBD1	CATSGTGWQGYTF	TGTGCCACCAGTGGGACAGGGTGGCAGGGCTACACCTTC
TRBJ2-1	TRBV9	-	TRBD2	CASSPGLAGGTINEQFF	TGTGCCAGCAGCCCGGGACTAGCGGGAGGGACCATCAATGAGCAGTTCTTC
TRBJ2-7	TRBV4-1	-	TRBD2	CASSQDENPGGRFEQYF	TGCGCCAGCAGCCAAGATGAAAACCCGGGCGGGAGGTTCGAGCAGTACTTC
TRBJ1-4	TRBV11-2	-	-	CASSLTRPDEKLFF	TGTGCCAGCAGCTTAACAAGACCCGACGAAAAACTGTTTTTT
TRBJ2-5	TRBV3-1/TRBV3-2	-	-	CASSRTPPETQYF	TGTGCCAGCAGCCGGACGCCCCCAGAGACCCAGTACTTC
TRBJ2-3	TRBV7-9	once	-	CASSLRSTGISDTQYF	TGTGCCAGCAGCTTGAGATCAACAGGGATCAGTGATACGCAGTATTTT
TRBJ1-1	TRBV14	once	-	CASSQEARAYNTEAFF	TGTGCCAGCAGCCAAGAAGCCAGGGCGTACAACACTGAAGCTTTCTTT
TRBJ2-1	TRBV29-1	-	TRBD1	CSVGTGVYNEQFF	TGCAGCGTGGGGACAGGGGTTTACAATGAGCAGTTCTTC
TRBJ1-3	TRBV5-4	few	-	CASSLGGPDPSGNTIYF	TGTGCCAGCAGCTTGGGGGGCCCCGACCCCTCTGGAAACACCATATATTTT
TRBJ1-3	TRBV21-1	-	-	CASSTRDRLSGNTIYF	TGTGCCAGCAGCACCCGGGACAGGCTTTCTGGAAACACCATATATTTT
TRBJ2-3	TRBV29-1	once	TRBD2	CSVSRTSGGTDTQYF	TGCAGCGTATCACGGACTAGCGGGGGTACAGATACGCAGTATTTT
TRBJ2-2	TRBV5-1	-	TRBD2	CASSSSGRDTGELFF	TGCGCCAGCAGCTCTAGCGGGAGAGACACCGGGGAGCTGTTTTTT
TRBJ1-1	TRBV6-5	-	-	CASSYRGVEAFF	TGTGCCAGCAGTTACCGAGGGGTTGAAGCTTTCTTT
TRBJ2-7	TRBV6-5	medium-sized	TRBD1	CASKSGQGALEQYF	TGTGCCAGCAAATCGGGACAGGGAGCCCTCGAGCAGTACTTC